The entry below describes one T cell receptor beta chain. The entry originates in a study of blood T cell repertoires in COVID-19. Study-wide background: The samples span acute and convalescent COVID-19 from the United States, Italy and Spain. PBMCs, B-cell-depleted T cells, or T cells provided the cDNA or gDNA that made up the material.

Original analysis: Amplification of reference gene primers was used by the study to estimate nucleated cell counts. The protocol was immunoSEQ multiplex PCR, while the TCRdb copy is restricted to in-frame clones and leaves out a portion. That table gives V, J and clone size, and the DNA gave D and trimming. The table has roughly 280,000 clones, 70% to 90% seen once. Germline V gene sequence: CDR1 LGHNA, CDR2 YNFKEQ. The CDR3 consists of 14 residues. V was pared by 0 bases and J by 5 bases, with 9 bases between. The sequence was collected from a woman aged 70-85 years with acute or convalescent COVID-19. The chain recombines TRBV4-2 with TRBJ2-3; TRBD2 is a possible D gene (6 bases). Material: peripheral blood. CDR3 sequence (DNA): TGTGCCAGCAGCCAAGAGCGGGGTCTAGATACGCAGTATTTT. Encoded protein: CASSQERGLDTQYF.